This TCR beta chain derives from a study of control samples from healthy donors and cancer patients. Assay: immunoSEQ multiplex PCR; the TCRdb copy retains only in-frame clones and omits some. The table lists around 68,000 clones, 84% of them singletons. Germline CDR1 reads MGHRA; CDR2 reads YSYEKL. The V and J ends lost 0 bases and 6 bases respectively, with 15 bases between them. The CDR3 is 16 residues long. Material: PBMCs. The TCR comes from a woman between 50 and 59 years old with lung cancer. The chain joins TRBV4-1 to TRBJ1-5, with a tentative D call TRBD1 (5 bases). CDR3 amino acids: CASSQDLAGLGQPQHF. CDR3 nucleotides: TGCGCCAGCAGCCAAGATCTCGCAGGGCTAGGTCAGCCCCAGCATTTT.